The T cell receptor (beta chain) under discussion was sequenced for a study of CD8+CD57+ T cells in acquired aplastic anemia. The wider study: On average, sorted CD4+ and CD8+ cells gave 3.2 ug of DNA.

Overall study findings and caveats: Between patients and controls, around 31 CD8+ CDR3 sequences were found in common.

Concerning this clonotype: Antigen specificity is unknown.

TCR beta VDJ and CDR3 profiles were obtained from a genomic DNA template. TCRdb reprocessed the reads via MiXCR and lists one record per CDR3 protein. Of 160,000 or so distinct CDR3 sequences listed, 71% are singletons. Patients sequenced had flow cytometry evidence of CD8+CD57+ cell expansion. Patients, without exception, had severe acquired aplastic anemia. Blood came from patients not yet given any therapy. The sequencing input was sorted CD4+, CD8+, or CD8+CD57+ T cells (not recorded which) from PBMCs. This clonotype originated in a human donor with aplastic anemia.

CDR3 protein: CASSQGRNSNQPQHF. DNA for the CDR3: TGCGCCAGCAGCCAGGGACGTAATAGCAATCAGCCCCAGCATTTT. The chain uses TRBV10-1 and TRBJ1-5; possibly TRBD1 for D (5 bases). In germline, CDR1 is WNHNN, CDR2 SYGVQD (reference sequence). This CDR3 region has 15 residues. V lost 6 bases, J lost 0 bases, and 12 bases lay in between.